The clone carrying this T cell receptor beta chain was observed a few times. This sample stems from a study of human T cells and chemical hapten exposure. Turning to the study itself: Each week of the roughly 22-week study, patients had diphenylcyclopropenone applied to the scalp.

The time point is: patch test 2, 6 weeks after DPC sensitization. Stated treatment: therapeutic diphenylcyclopropenone sensitization with weekly scalp DPC. TCRdb re-called the RACE reads through MiXCR, storing one row per CDR3 protein. The table includes roughly 92,000 distinct CDR3 sequences, about an eighth detected once. Germline-derived CDR1 and CDR2 are SGHRS and YFSETQ. With 1 base clipped from V and 4 bases from J, the junction kept 8 bases outside the gene matches. The CDR3 consists of 16 residues. The chain uses TRBV5-1 and TRBJ1-3, with 7 bases identical to TRBD1. This receptor was identified in a middle-aged woman with alopecia areata. Some clones in this sample may be carry-over from other donors' samples. Source: whole blood, taken in connection with sensitization to the hapten diphenylcyclopropenone (DPC). As DNA, the CDR3 is TGCGCCAGCAGCTTGCAGGGGGGAGTCCGAGGAAACACCATATATTTT. It yields the protein CASSLQGGVRGNTIYF.